The present TCR beta chain was sequenced within a study of post-analysis software for immune sequencing data. Unique molecular identifiers tagged the TCR beta cDNA libraries. A population of roughly 0.9 to 11 million T cells gave rise to roughly 0.5 million cDNA molecules. MiXCR, applied by TCRdb to the PCR reads, yields one record per CDR3 protein. The table records more than 500,000 distinct CDR3 sequences, around 36% of them present only once. CDR1 is SGHAT and CDR2 is FQNNGV in the germline V gene. The CDR3 runs 15 residues. J lost 10 bases, V lost 5 bases, and 13 bases had no gene match. This clonotype came up a few times. Its antigen is currently unknown. Study conclusions and caveats: Patients showed TRBV5-6, TRBV5-1 and TRBV20-1 among four to six TRBV segments more frequent than in controls. Compared with controls, patients showed significantly lower normalized Chao1 diversity.

The V gene is TRBV11-2, the J gene TRBJ1-4, with TRBD1 matching over 7 bases. The source material was blood. The TCR originated in a girl aged 2-17 years with multiple sclerosis. The CDR3 sequence is CASSPGQDERGKLFF. In DNA form, the CDR3 reads TGTGCCAGCAGCCCAGGACAGGACGAAAGAGGAAAACTGTTTTTT.